This TCR beta chain was sequenced in a study of cytomegalovirus exposure and HLA in healthy donors. This clone was observed a single time. As yet, its antigen is unknown. Study outcomes and limitations: Confirmation in vitro established that a few CMV-associated chains were specific for CMV antigens. An analysis was carried out at a later point. It showed that HLA-associated TCR beta chains were more clonally expanded than equally common non-associated chains.

PCR amplification relied on 60 Vbeta primers (plus 13 Jbeta primers). TCRdb's copy holds only in-frame clones and misses some; the assay was immunoSEQ multiplex PCR. The repertoire holds about 130,000 clones, with 81% as singletons. The source material was PBMCs. The origin of this receptor is a man aged 18-30 years in good health and CMV-seronegative.

CDR3 in DNA: TGCGCCAGCAGCCAGGACAGGACTAGCGGAAATGAGCAGTTCTTC. Translated, it gives CASSQDRTSGNEQFF. The chain joins TRBV4-3 to TRBJ2-1; 10 bases are a match to TRBD2. The CDR3 runs 15 residues. Per germline, CDR1 LGHNA and CDR2 YSLEER. Unmatched junction bases numbered 6, after V lost 3 bases and J lost 7 bases.